The 20 T cell receptor beta chains in this list originate from one sample, sequenced in a study of response to subunit inactivated influenza vaccine. TCRdb analysed the RT-PCR reads with MiXCR anew, one entry per CDR3 protein. This sample has some 570,000 distinct CDR3 sequences, with 11% found just once. A further study also used this sample, focusing on T cells expressing NK-cell markers. Per that study: The authors generated TCR beta cDNA through 5'RACE template switching with UMIs.

The sequences come from PBMCs from blood, collected on the day of vaccination. The receptors shown here come from a man aged 45-65 years who received an inactivated influenza vaccine.

The V call is TRBV3-1, the J call TRBJ1-5; D remains ambiguous. Trimming cost V 0 bases and J 2 bases, with 8 bases left between them. The CDR3 spans 15 residues. Germline V lookup: CDR1 LGHDT, CDR2 YNNKEL (reference sequence). The CDR3: CASSQDGRGNQPQHF. The DNA for the CDR3 is TGTGCCAGCAGCCAAGATGGTAGGGGCAATCAGCCCCAGCATTTT.

In DNA form, the CDR3 reads TGTGCCACCAGTGAACCCGGCTACACCGGGGAGCTGTTTTTT. It yields the protein CATSEPGYTGELFF. The chain uses TRBV24-1 and TRBJ2-2; D unclear. The CDR3 runs 14 residues. Germline V gene sequence: CDR1 KGHDR, CDR2 SFDVKD. Trimming cost V 4 bases and J 3 bases, with 8 bases left between them.

This clonotype was counted ten times or more. The chain combines TRBV18 with TRBJ1-1; a weak D match, TRBD1 (6 bases). V was shortened by 3 bases and J by 2 bases, with 13 bases between the two germline ends. The CDR3 length is 15 residues. The germline V gene has CDR1 KGHSH and CDR2 LQKENI. Here the CDR3 DNA reads TGTGCCAGCTCACCCGGGCAGGGGATAAACACTGAAGCTTTCTTT. It yields the protein CASSPGQGINTEAFF.

This clonotype was seen a few times. The chain joins TRBV29-1 to TRBJ2-7, with 11 bases lining up with TRBD1. Germline V gene data show CDR1 as SQVTM and CDR2 as ANQGSEA. The ends lost 7 bases at V and 6 bases at J; junction bases unmatched: 11. The CDR3 sequence is 14 residues long. CDR3 DNA sequence: TGCAGCGCCGGTCTGGGACAGGGGGTCATCGAGCAGTACTTC. Amino acids: CSAGLGQGVIEQYF.

This sequence joins TRBV28 and TRBJ1-6; D possibly corresponds to TRBD1 (6 bases). The CDR3 has 15 residues. Germline assignment: CDR1 MDHEN and CDR2 SYDVKM. Deletions cut 4 bases from V and 7 bases from J, with 14 bases between. CDR3 region: CASSSRGFTNSPLHF. The CDR3 region has the DNA TGTGCCAGCAGTTCCAGGGGTTTTACGAATTCACCCCTCCACTTT. Together with reference TRBV28 and TRBJ1-6, the CDR3 gives the full variable domain: DVKVTQSSRYLVKRTGEKVFLECVQDMDHENMFWYRQDPGLGLRLIYFSYDVKMKEKGDIPEGYSVSREKKERFSLILESASTNQTSMYLCASSSRGFTNSPLHFGNGTRLTVT.

This clonotype has a count of ten or more. The chain recombines TRBV29-1 with TRBJ2-7; D assignment may be TRBD1 or TRBD2 (5 bases each). The V gene lost 5 bases and the J gene lost 2 bases, with 10 bases spanning the gap. The CDR3 runs to 12 residues. The germline V gene has CDR1 SQVTM and CDR2 ANQGSEA. This chain's CDR3 is CSVRDRAYEQYF. CDR3 DNA: TGCAGCGTTCGGGACCGCGCCTACGAGCAGTACTTC.

This clonotype was picked up a small number of times. The V gene is TRBV27, the J gene TRBJ2-1; TRBD1 matches at 9 bases. Germline CDR1 and CDR2: MNHEY and SMNVEV (reference sequence). The CDR3 covers 14 residues. V lost 2 bases, J lost 9 bases, and 5 bases stayed unmatched. The CDR3 DNA reads TGTGCCAGCAGTTTAGGGACAGGGTATGGTGAGCAGTTCTTC. Amino acid sequence: CASSLGTGYGEQFF.

The chain combines TRBV6-1 with TRBJ2-7; D gene unclear. Germline V gives CDR1 MNHNS, CDR2 SASEGT. The CDR3 runs 16 residues. The ends were cut back, 6 bases at V and 0 bases at J, with 18 bases in the middle. CDR3 sequence: CASRPTGWVSSYEQYF. The CDR3 DNA reads as TGTGCCAGCAGGCCTACGGGCTGGGTGAGCTCCTACGAGCAGTACTTC.

In this sample, this clonotype turned up a few times. The chain has TRBV12-3 or TRBV12-4 and TRBJ2-1; TRBD1 agrees at 9 bases. J was trimmed by 9 bases and V by 2 bases; bases with no gene match: 8. The CDR3 loop spans 15 amino acids. This CDR3 reads CASSLITGGFGEQFF. As DNA, the CDR3 is TGTGCCAGCAGTTTAATTACAGGGGGCTTCGGTGAGCAGTTCTTC.

The table lists this clonotype with a few counts. The rearrangement joins TRBV6-2 or TRBV6-3 to TRBJ2-7; D ambiguous. V dropped 5 bases and J dropped 5 bases, with 10 bases sitting between them. CDR1 and CDR2 from the germline V gene are MNHEY and SVGEGT. This CDR3 is 12 amino acids long. The CDR3 sequence: CASSERYHEQYF. The CDR3, as DNA: TGTGCCAGCAGTGAGAGGTACCACGAGCAGTACTTC.

There are a few counts of this clonotype. The V gene is TRBV9, the J gene TRBJ2-1, with D unclear. The CDR3 is 14 residues long. V was trimmed by 0 bases and J by 8 bases, leaving 12 bases between them. Germline-derived CDR1 and CDR2 are SGDLS and YYNGEE. The CDR3 DNA sequence: TGTGCCAGCAGCGTAGGTATAGGAGAGGATGAGCAGTTCTTC. Translation: CASSVGIGEDEQFF.

The V and J genes are TRBV15 and TRBJ2-1; tentatively, D is TRBD1 (5 bases). Germline V gene sequence: CDR1 LNHNV, CDR2 YYDKDF (reference sequence). The CDR3 loop spans 15 amino acids. V was shortened by 0 bases and J by 7 bases, with 13 bases between the two germline ends. The CDR3 protein is CATSRDGREWNEQFF. DNA for the CDR3: TGTGCCACCAGCAGAGATGGCAGGGAATGGAATGAGCAGTTCTTC.

This chain connects TRBV5-4 to TRBJ2-1; D gene uncertain. The CDR3 consists of 13 residues. Germline V gene data show CDR1 as SGHNT and CDR2 as YYREEE (reference sequence). Trimming stripped 4 bases from V and 6 bases from J, with 11 bases between. For the CDR3, the DNA is TGTGCCAGCAGCCCACAGACGGGCAATGAGCAGTTCTTC. This translates into CASSPQTGNEQFF. Filled out from reference TRBV5-4 and TRBJ2-1, the complete variable domain reads ETGVTQSPTHLIKTRGQQVTLRCSSQSGHNTVSWYQQALGQGPQFIFQYYREEENGRGNFPPRFSGLQFPNYSSELNVNALELDDSALYLCASSPQTGNEQFFGPGTRLTVL.

The gene calls are TRBV15 and TRBJ1-1, with 9 bases identical to TRBD1. Per the germline V gene, CDR1 is LNHNV and CDR2 is YYDKDF (reference sequence). V shed 0 bases, J shed 5 bases, and the junction held 4 bases outside the gene matches. The CDR3 contains 15 residues. CDR3 region: CATSREGTGWTEAFF. CDR3 sequence (DNA): TGTGCCACCAGCAGAGAAGGGACAGGGTGGACTGAAGCTTTCTTT.

Only a few counts were recorded for this clonotype. The chain couples TRBV15 to TRBJ2-1, with 11 bases fitting TRBD2. CDR1 is LNHNV and CDR2 is YYDKDF in the germline V gene (reference sequence). This CDR3 comprises 17 residues. The V and J ends lost 1 base and 9 bases, in that order; junction bases with no gene match: 11. The CDR3 reads CATSRGKISGRAVEQFF. Written as DNA, the CDR3 is TGTGCCACCAGCAGAGGGAAGATTAGCGGGAGGGCCGTTGAGCAGTTCTTC.

The table lists this clonotype with a few counts. The chain couples TRBV7-9 to TRBJ2-1; D not certain. CDR1 is SEHNR, CDR2 FQNEAQ, per germline (reference sequence). The CDR3 totals 13 residues. The V gene lost 3 bases and the J gene lost 9 bases, with 12 bases spanning the gap. The DNA of the CDR3 is TGTGCCAGCAGCTTGACCCCCAACCTTGAGCAGTTCTTC. Translation: CASSLTPNLEQFF.

This clonotype turned up a few times. V gene TRBV7-3 combines with J gene TRBJ2-7, with D unresolved. There are 13 residues in the CDR3. Trimming left V 0 bases short and J 3 bases short, with 6 bases between. CDR1 is SGHTA, CDR2 FQGTGA, per germline. In DNA form, the CDR3 reads TGTGCCAGCAGCTTAACGACCGGCTACGAGCAGTACTTC. It encodes CASSLTTGYEQYF.

This chain links TRBV20-1 with TRBJ2-1; 11 bases are a match to TRBD2. J was trimmed by 1 base and V by 3 bases; bases with no gene match: 5. The CDR3 extends over 16 amino acids. Germline V gene sequence: CDR1 DFQATT, CDR2 SNEGSKA (reference sequence). The CDR3 here is CSASFASGRSYNEQFF. The CDR3 nucleotides are TGCAGTGCTAGCTTTGCTAGCGGGAGGTCCTACAATGAGCAGTTCTTC.

V is TRBV19 and J is TRBJ2-1; 8 positions match TRBD2. The CDR3 consists of 12 residues. V trimming: 6 bases; J trimming: 9 bases; junction bases outside the gene matches: 4. The germline V gene has CDR1 LNHDA and CDR2 SQIVND (reference sequence). CDR3 sequence reads: CASSGGASEQFF. CDR3 nucleotides: TGTGCCAGTAGCGGGGGGGCCAGTGAGCAGTTCTTC.

Only a few counts were recorded for this clonotype. The J gene is TRBJ2-3, the V gene TRBV18; D call uncertain. This CDR3 has 15 amino acids. V was clipped by 3 bases and J by 5 bases, with 15 bases between them. Per germline, CDR1 KGHSH and CDR2 LQKENI. The CDR3 DNA is TGTGCCAGCTCACCGAGGCAGGCCACGGGAGATACGCAGTATTTT. Its translation: CASSPRQATGDTQYF.